This T cell receptor (beta chain) was found in a study of Ad26.COV2.S vaccination and SARS-CoV-2 variants. Method: immunoSEQ multiplex PCR; TCRdb's copy keeps in-frame clones and lacks some. This sample has over 300,000 clones, with 80% to 90% found just once. Documented treatment: around 19 received Ad26.COV2.S at low or high dose, single or two shots; roughly 5 received placebo; per-sample allocation not given. Material that was analyzed had been drawn on day 63 after the first vaccine or placebo injection. There are 13 residues in the CDR3. Germline CDR1 KGHSH, CDR2 LQKENI. The V and J ends lost 3 bases and 4 bases respectively, with 9 bases between them.

This TCR was recovered from a person aged 18 to 59 who received the Ad26.COV2.S COVID-19 vaccine or a placebo. This sample comprised peripheral blood, obtained in a trial of Ad26.COV2.S vaccine versus placebo. The chain is built from TRBV18 and TRBJ2-5; D gene unclear. The DNA of the CDR3 is TGTGCCAGCTCACCCCCGATCAGAGAGACCCAGTACTTC. It is translated as CASSPPIRETQYF.